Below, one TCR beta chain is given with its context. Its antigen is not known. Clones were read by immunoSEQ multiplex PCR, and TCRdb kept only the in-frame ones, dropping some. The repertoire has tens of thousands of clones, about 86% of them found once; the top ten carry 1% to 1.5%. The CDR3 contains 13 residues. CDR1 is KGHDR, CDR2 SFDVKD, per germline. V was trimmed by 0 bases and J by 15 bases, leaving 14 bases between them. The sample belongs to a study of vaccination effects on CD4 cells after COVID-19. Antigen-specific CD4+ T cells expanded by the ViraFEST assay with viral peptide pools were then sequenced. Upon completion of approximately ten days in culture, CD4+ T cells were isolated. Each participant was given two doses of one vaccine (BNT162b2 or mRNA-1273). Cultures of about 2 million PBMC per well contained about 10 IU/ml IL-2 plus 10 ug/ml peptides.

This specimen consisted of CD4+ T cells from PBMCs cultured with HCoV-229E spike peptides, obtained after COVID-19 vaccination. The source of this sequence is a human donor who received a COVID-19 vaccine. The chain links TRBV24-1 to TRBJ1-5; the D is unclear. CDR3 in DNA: TGTGCCACCAGTGATTTGGATCCGGCGCGGCCGCATTTT. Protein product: CATSDLDPARPHF.